The TCR beta chain under discussion was sequenced for a study of blood T cell repertoires in COVID-19. Study details: Material from acute and convalescent COVID-19 was sourced from the United States, Italy and Spain. PBMCs, B-cell-depleted T cells, or T cells were the source of the cDNA or gDNA that made up the material.

This CDR3 spans 14 amino acids. Per the germline V gene, CDR1 is MNHEY and CDR2 is SVGEGT. V shed 2 bases and J 5 bases; nucleotides not matched to a gene: 4. Original data processing: Reference gene primers were amplified, and this amplification served to estimate nucleated cell counts. Sequencing used immunoSEQ multiplex PCR; TCRdb keeps in-frame clones, though not all of them. The DNA gave D and trimming, while V, J and clone size come from that table. The sample yields tens of thousands of clones, 85% to 90% seen once. The sample consisted of peripheral blood. V usage is TRBV6-2 or TRBV6-3 and J usage is TRBJ2-7; 9 nucleotides agree with TRBD2. The sequence came from a man aged 45-65 years with active COVID-19. DNA for the CDR3: TGTGCCAGCAGTTACGGGACTAGCTGGGACGAGCAGTACTTC. Amino acid sequence: CASSYGTSWDEQYF.